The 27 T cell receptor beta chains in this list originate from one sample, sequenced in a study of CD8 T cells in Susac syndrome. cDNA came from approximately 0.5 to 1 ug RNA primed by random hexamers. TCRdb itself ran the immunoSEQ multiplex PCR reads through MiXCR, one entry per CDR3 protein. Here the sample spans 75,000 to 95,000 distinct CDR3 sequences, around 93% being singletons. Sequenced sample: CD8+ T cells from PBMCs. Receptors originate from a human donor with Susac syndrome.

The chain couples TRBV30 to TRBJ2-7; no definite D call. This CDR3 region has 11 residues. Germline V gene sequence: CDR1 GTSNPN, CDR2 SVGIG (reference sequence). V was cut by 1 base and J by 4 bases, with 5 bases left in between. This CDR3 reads CAWSAQYEQYF. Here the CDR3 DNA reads TGTGCCTGGAGTGCTCAATACGAGCAGTACTTC.

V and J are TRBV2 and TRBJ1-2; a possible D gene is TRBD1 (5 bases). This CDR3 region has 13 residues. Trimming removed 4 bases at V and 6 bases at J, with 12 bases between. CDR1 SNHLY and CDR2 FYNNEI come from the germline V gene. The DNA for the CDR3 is TGTGCCAGCAGTGTTTCAGGGAGGAATGGCTACACCTTC. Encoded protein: CASSVSGRNGYTF.

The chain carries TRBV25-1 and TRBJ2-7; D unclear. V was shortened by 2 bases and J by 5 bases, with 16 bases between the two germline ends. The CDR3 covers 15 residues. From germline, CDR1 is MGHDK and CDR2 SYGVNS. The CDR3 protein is CASSEIADGPDEQYF. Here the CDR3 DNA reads TGTGCCAGCAGTGAAATCGCCGATGGGCCGGACGAGCAGTACTTC.

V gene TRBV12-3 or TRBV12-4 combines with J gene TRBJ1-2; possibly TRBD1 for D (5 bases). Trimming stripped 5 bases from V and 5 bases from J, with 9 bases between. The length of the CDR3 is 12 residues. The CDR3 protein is CASSDSGYGYTF. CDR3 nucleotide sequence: TGTGCCAGCAGTGACAGCGGTTATGGCTACACCTTC.

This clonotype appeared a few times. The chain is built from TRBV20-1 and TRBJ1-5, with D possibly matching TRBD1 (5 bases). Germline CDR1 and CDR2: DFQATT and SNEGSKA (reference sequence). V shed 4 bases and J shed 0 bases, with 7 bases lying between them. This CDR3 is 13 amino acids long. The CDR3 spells CSAMDISNQPQHF. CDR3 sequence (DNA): TGCAGTGCTATGGACATTAGCAATCAGCCCCAGCATTTT.

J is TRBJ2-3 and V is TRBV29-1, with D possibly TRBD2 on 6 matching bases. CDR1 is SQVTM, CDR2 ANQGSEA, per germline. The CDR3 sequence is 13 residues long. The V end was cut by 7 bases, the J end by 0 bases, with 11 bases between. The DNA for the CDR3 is TGCAGCGGTGGAGGGGCCAGCACAGATACGCAGTATTTT. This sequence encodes CSGGGASTDTQYF.

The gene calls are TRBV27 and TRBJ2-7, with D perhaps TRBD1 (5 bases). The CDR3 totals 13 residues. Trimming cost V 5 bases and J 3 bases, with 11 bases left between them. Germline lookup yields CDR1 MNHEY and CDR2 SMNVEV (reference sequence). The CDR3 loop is CASSPTGVYEQYF. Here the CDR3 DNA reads TGTGCCAGCAGTCCCACAGGAGTCTACGAGCAGTACTTC.

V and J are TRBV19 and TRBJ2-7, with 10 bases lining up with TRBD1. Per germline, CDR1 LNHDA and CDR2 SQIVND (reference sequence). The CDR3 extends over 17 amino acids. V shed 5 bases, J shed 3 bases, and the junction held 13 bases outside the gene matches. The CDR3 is CASSEVSGTGVGYEQYF. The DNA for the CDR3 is TGTGCCAGTAGTGAGGTGTCCGGGACAGGGGTGGGCTACGAGCAGTACTTC. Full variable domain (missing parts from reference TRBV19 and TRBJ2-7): DGGITQSPKYLFRKEGQNVTLSCEQNLNHDAMYWYRQDPGQGLRLIYYSQIVNDFQKGDIAEGYSVSREKKESFPLTVTSAQKNPTAFYLCASSEVSGTGVGYEQYFGPGTRLTVT.

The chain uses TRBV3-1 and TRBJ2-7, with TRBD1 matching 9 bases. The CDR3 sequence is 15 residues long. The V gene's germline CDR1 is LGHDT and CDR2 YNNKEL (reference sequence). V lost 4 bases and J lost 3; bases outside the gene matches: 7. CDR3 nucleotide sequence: TGTGCCAGCAGCCCAACGGAGACAGGGGGCTACGAGCAGTACTTC. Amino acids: CASSPTETGGYEQYF.

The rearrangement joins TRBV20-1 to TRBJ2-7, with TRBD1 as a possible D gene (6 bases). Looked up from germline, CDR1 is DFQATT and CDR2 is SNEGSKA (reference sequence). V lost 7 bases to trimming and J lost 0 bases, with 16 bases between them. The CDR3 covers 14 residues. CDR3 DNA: TGCAGTGTTAAGCAGGGGATCCTCTCCTACGAGCAGTACTTC. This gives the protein CSVKQGILSYEQYF.

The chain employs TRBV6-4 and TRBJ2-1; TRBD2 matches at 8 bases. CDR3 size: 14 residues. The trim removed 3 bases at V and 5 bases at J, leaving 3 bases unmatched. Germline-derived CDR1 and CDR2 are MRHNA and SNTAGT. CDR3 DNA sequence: TGTGCCAGCAGTGAGCGGGAGGACCACAATGAGCAGTTCTTC. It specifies CASSEREDHNEQFF.

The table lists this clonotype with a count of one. Here the CDR3 reads CSAIAQREYGEETQYF. CDR3 coding DNA: TGCAGTGCTATAGCCCAGCGGGAGTACGGCGAAGAGACCCAGTACTTC. The genes are TRBV20-1 and TRBJ2-5, with TRBD2 matching 8 bases. Germline V gene data show CDR1 as DFQATT and CDR2 as SNEGSKA (reference sequence). This CDR3 is 16 amino acids long. With V trimmed by 4 bases and J by 3 bases, 13 bases remained unmatched.

The CDR3 spells CSVFFAGASYEQYF. CDR3 DNA: TGCAGCGTCTTCTTTGCGGGCGCAAGCTACGAGCAGTACTTC. This chain connects TRBV29-1 to TRBJ2-7, with D perhaps matching TRBD2 (5 bases). The CDR3 runs to 14 residues. V lost 6 bases and J lost 3, with 18 bases in between. Germline CDR1 SQVTM, CDR2 ANQGSEA.

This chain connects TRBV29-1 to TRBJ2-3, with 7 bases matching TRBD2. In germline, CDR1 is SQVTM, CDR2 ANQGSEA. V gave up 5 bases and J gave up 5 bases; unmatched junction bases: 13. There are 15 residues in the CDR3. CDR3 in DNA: TGCAGCGTTCTCCCCCCTGGCGGGAGATTAGATACGCAGTATTTT. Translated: CSVLPPGGRLDTQYF.

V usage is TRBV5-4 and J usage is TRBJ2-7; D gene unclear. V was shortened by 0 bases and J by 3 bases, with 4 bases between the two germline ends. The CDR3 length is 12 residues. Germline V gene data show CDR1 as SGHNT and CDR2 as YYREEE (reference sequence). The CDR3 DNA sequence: TGTGCCAGCAGCTTGGGGGTCTACGAGCAGTACTTC. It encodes CASSLGVYEQYF.

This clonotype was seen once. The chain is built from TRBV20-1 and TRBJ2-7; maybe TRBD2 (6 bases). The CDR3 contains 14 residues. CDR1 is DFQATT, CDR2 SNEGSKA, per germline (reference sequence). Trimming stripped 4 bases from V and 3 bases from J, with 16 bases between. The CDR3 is CSANRQGSGYEQYF. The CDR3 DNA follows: TGCAGTGCTAATCGGCAGGGTAGCGGCTACGAGCAGTACTTC.

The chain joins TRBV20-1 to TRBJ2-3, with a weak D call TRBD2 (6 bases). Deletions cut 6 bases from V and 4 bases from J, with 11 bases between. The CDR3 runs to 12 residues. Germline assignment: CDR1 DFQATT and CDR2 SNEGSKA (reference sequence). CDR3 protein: CSAIPGADTQYF. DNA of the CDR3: TGCAGTGCGATTCCGGGGGCAGATACGCAGTATTTT.

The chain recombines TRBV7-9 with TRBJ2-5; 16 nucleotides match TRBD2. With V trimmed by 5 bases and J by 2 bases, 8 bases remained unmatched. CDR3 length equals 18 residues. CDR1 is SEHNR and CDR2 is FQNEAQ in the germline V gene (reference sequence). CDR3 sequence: CASSVGTSGRAGQETQYF. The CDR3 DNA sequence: TGTGCCAGCAGCGTTGGGACTAGCGGGAGGGCGGGGCAAGAGACCCAGTACTTC.

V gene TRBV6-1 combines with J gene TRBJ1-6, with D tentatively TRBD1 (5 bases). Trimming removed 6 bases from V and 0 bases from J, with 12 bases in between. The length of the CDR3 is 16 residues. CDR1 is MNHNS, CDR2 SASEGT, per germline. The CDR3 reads CASSAGPSSYNSPLHF. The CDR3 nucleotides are TGTGCCAGCAGCGCGGGGCCGAGCTCCTATAATTCACCCCTCCACTTT.

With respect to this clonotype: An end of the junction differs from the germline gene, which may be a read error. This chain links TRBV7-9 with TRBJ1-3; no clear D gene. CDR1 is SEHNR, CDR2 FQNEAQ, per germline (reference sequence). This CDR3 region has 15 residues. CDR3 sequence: CSSSSHISSGNTIYF. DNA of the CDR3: TGTTCCAGCAGCTCCCACATAAGCTCTGGAAACACCATATATTTT.

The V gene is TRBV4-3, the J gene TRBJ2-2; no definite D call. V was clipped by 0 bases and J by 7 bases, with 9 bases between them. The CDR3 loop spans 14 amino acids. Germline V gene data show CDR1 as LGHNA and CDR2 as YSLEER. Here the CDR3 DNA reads TGCGCCAGCAGCCAAGAGATAGCTGGCGGGGAGCTGTTTTTT. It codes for CASSQEIAGGELFF.

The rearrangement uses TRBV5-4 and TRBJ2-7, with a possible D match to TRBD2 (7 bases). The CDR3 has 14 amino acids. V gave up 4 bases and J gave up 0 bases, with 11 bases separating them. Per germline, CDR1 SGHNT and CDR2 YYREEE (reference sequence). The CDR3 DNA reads TGTGCCAGCAGCCCGGGGGGCCTCTCCTACGAGCAGTACTTC. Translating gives CASSPGGLSYEQYF.

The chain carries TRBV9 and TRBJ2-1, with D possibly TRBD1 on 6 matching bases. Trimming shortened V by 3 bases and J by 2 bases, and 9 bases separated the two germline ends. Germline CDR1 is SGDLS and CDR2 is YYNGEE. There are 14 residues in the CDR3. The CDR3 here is CASSGRGPYNEQFF. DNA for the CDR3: TGTGCCAGCAGCGGCAGGGGCCCCTACAATGAGCAGTTCTTC.

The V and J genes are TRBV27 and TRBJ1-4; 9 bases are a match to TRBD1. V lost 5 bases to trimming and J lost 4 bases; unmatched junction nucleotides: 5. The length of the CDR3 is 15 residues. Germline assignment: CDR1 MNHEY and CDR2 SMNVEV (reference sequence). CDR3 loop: CASSPQGQGNEKLFF. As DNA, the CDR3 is TGTGCCAGCAGTCCACAGGGACAGGGTAATGAAAAACTGTTTTTT.

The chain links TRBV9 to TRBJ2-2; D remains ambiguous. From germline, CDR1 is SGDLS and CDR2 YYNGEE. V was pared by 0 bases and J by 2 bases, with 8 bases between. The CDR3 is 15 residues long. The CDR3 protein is CASSVEDHNTGELFF. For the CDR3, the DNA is TGTGCCAGCAGCGTAGAGGACCATAACACCGGGGAGCTGTTTTTT.

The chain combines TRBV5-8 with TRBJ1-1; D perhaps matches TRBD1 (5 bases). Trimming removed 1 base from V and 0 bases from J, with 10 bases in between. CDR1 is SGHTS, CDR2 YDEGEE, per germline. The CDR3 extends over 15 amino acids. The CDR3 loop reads CASSLWDVVNTEAFF. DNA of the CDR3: TGTGCCAGCAGCTTGTGGGACGTTGTGAACACTGAAGCTTTCTTT. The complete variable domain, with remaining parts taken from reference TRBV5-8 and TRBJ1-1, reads EAGVTQSPTHLIKTRGQQATLRCSPISGHTSVYWYQQALGLGLQFLLWYDEGEERNRGNFPPRFSGRQFPNYSSELNVNALELEDSALYLCASSLWDVVNTEAFFGQGTRLTVV.

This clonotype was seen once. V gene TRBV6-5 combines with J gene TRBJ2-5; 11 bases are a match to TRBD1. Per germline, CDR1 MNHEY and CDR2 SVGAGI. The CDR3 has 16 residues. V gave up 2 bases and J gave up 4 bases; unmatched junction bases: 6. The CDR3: CASSYAGTGGSETQYF. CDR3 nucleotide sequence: TGTGCCAGCAGTTACGCCGGGACAGGGGGATCAGAGACCCAGTACTTC.